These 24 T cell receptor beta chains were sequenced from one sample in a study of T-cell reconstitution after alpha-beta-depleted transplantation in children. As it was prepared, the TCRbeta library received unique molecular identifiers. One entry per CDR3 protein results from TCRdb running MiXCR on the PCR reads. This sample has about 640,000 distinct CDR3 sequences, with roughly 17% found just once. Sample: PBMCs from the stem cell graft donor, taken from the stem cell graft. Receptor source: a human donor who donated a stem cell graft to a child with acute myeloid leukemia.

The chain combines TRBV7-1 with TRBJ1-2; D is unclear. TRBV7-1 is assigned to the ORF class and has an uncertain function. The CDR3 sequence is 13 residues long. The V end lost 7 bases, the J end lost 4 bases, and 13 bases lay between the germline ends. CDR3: CASTTAGVYGYTF. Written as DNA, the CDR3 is TGTGCCAGCACTACAGCGGGAGTCTATGGCTACACCTTC.

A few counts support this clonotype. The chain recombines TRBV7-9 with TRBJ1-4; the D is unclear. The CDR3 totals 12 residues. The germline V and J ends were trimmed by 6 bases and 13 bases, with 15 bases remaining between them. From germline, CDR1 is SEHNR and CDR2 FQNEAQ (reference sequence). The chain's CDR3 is CASSTDDGLLFF. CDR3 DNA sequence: TGTGCCAGCAGTACGGACGACGGTTTACTGTTTTTT.

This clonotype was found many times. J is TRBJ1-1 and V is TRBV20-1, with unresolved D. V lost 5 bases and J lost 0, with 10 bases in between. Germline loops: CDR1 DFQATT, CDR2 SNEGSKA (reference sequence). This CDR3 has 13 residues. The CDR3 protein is CSAYVPMNTEAFF. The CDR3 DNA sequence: TGCAGTGCTTACGTGCCGATGAACACTGAAGCTTTCTTT.

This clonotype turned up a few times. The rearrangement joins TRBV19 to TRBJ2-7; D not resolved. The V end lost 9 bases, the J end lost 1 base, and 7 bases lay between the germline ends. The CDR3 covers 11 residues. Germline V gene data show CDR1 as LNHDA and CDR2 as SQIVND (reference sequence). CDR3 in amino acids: CASTNSYEQYF. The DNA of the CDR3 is TGTGCCAGCACCAATTCCTACGAGCAGTACTTC.

The CDR3: CSAWTGGFYGYTF. Written as DNA, the CDR3 is TGCAGTGCATGGACAGGGGGCTTTTATGGCTACACCTTC. The rearrangement uses TRBV20-1 and TRBJ1-2, with 11 bases lining up with TRBD1. The J segment lost 5 bases and the V segment lost 6 bases, leaving 5 bases of the junction unmatched. Per the germline V gene, CDR1 is DFQATT and CDR2 is SNEGSKA (reference sequence). The CDR3 is 13 residues long.

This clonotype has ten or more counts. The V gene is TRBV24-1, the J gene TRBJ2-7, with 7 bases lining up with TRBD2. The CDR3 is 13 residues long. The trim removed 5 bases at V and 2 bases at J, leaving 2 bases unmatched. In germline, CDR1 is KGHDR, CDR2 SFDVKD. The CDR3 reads CATSAGTTYEQYF. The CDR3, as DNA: TGTGCCACCAGTGCCGGGACTACCTACGAGCAGTACTTC.

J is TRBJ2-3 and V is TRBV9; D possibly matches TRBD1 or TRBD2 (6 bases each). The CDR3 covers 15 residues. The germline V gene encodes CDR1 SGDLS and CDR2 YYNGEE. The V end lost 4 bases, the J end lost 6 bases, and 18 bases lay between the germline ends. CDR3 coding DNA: TGTGCCAGCAGCCCCAGTTGGGGGGCGGCGGATACGCAGTATTTT. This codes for CASSPSWGAADTQYF.

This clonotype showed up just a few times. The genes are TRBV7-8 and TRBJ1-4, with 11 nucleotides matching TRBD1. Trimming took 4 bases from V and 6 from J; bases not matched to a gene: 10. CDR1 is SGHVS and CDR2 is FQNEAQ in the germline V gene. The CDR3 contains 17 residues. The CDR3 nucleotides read TGTGCCAGCAGCTCGCAACGGACAGGGGGCGTAGATGAAAAACTGTTTTTT. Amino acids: CASSSQRTGGVDEKLFF. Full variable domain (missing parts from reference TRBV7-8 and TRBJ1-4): GAGVSQSPRYKVAKRGQDVALRCDPISGHVSLFWYQQALGQGPEFLTYFQNEAQLDKSGLPSDRFFAERPEGSVSTLKIQRTQQEDSAVYLCASSSQRTGGVDEKLFFGSGTQLSVL.

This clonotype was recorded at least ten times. The CDR3: CASSPHHGTAGYEQYF. The DNA of the CDR3 is TGTGCCAGCAGTCCGCATCACGGGACGGCGGGCTACGAGCAGTACTTC. The gene calls are TRBV6-2 or TRBV6-3 and TRBJ2-7; D possibly uses TRBD1 or TRBD2 (5 bases each). V gave up 5 bases and J gave up 3 bases, with 20 bases separating them. Germline V gene sequence: CDR1 MNHEY, CDR2 SVGEGT. This CDR3 comprises 16 residues.

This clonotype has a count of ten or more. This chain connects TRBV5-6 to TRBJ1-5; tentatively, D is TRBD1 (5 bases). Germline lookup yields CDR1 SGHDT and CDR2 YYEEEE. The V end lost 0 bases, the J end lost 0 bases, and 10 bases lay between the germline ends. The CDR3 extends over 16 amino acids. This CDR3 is CASSLEGTGSNQPQHF. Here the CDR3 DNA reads TGTGCCAGCAGCTTGGAAGGGACCGGTAGCAATCAGCCCCAGCATTTT.

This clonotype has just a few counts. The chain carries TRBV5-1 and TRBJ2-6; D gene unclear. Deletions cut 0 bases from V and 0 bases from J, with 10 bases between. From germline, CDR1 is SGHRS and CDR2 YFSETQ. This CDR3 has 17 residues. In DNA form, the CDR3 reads TGCGCCAGCAGCTTGGAAGTTATCTACTCTGGGGCCAACGTCCTGACTTTC. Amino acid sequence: CASSLEVIYSGANVLTF.

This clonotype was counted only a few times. The CDR3 sequence: CASSLPGLAGQETQYF. The CDR3 DNA sequence: TGCGCCAGCAGCTTGCCGGGACTAGCGGGCCAAGAGACCCAGTACTTC. This chain connects TRBV5-1 to TRBJ2-5; 12 nucleotides agree with TRBD2. V shed 1 base, J shed 1 base, and the junction held 2 bases outside the gene matches. CDR3 length: 16 amino acids. Looked up from germline, CDR1 is SGHRS and CDR2 is YFSETQ.

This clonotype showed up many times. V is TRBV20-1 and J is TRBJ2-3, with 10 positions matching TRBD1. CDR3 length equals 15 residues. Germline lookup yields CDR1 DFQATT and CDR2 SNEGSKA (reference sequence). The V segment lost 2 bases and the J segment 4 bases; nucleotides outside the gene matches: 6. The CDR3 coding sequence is TGCAGTGCTAGACCGGGACAGGGGACCCCAGATACGCAGTATTTT. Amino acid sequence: CSARPGQGTPDTQYF.

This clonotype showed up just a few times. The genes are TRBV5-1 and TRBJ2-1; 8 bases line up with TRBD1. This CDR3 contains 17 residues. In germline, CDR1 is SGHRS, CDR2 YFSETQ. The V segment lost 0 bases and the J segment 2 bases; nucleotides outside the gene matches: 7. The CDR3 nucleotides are TGCGCCAGCAGCTTGGTATCGGCAGGGGGCCCCTACAATGAGCAGTTCTTC. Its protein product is CASSLVSAGGPYNEQFF.

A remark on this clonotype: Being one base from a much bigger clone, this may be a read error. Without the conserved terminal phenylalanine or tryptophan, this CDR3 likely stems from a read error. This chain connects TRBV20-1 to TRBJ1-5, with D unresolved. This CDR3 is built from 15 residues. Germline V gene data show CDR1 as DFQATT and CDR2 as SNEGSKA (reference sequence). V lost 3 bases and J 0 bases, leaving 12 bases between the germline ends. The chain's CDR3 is CSARGGQLSNQPQHS. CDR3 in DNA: TGCAGTGCTAGGGGTGGGCAGCTTAGCAATCAGCCCCAGCATTCT.

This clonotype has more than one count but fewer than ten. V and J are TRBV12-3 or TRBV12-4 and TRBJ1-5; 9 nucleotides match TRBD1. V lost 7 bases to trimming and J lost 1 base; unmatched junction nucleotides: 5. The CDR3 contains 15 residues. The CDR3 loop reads CASTPGQGSNQPQHF. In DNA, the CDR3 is TGTGCCAGCACCCCGGGACAGGGAAGCAATCAGCCCCAGCATTTT.

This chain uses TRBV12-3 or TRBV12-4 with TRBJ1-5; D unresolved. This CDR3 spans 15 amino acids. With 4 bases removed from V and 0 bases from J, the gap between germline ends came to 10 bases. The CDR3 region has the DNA TGTGCCAGCAGTTGGACGGATAATAGCAATCAGCCCCAGCATTTT. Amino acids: CASSWTDNSNQPQHF.

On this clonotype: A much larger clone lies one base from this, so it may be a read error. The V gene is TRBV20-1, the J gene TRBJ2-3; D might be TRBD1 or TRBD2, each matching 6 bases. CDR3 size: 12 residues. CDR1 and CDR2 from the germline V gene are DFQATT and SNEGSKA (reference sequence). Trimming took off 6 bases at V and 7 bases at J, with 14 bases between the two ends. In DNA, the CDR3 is TGCAGTGCCTTTGGAGGGGGGAATACGCAGTATTTT. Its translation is CSAFGGGNTQYF.

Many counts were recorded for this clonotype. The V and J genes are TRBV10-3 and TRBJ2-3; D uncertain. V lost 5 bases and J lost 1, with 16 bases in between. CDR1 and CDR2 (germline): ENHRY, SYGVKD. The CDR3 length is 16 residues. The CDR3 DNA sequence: TGTGCCATCAGTCACCAAGCACGTTCCGGCACAGATACGCAGTATTTT. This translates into CAISHQARSGTDTQYF.

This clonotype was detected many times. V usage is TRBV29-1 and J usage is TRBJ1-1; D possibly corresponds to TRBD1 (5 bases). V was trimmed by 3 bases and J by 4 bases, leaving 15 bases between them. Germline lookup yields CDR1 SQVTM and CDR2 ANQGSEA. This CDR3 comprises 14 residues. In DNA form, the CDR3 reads TGCAGCGTTGAGGCAGGGCCTTTAGGCACTGAAGCTTTCTTT. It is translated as CSVEAGPLGTEAFF.

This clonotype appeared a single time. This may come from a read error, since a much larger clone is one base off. CDR3 nucleotide sequence: TGCAGTGTATATGGGATAGCTTCCTACGAGCAGTACGTC. Encoded protein: CSVYGIASYEQYV. The chain recombines TRBV20-1 with TRBJ2-7; D gene unclear. This CDR3 is 13 amino acids long. The ends were cut back, 7 bases at V and 1 base at J, with 14 bases in the middle. Germline values: CDR1 DFQATT, CDR2 SNEGSKA (reference sequence).

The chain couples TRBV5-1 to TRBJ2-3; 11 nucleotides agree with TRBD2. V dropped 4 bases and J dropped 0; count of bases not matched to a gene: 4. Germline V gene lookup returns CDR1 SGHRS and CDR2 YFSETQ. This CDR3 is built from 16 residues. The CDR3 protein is CASSQTSGVSTDTQYF. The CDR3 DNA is TGCGCCAGCAGCCAGACTAGCGGGGTTAGCACAGATACGCAGTATTTT.

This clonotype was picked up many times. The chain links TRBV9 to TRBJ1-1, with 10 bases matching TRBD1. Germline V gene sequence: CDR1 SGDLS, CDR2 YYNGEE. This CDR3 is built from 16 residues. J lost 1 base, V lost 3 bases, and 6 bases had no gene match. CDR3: CASSAPGQGSNTEAFF. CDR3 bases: TGTGCCAGCAGCGCCCCGGGACAGGGGTCGAACACTGAAGCTTTCTTT.

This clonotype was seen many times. The CDR3 region is CATSSSDRLSSYEQYF. The CDR3 DNA reads as TGTGCCACCAGCAGCAGTGACAGGTTATCTTCCTACGAGCAGTACTTC. The chain is built from TRBV15 and TRBJ2-7; maybe TRBD1 (6 bases). The CDR3 totals 16 residues. V lost 3 bases and J 1 base, leaving 16 bases between the germline ends. The germline V gene has CDR1 LNHNV and CDR2 YYDKDF (reference sequence).